Below, 2 T cell receptor beta chains from the same sample are listed, as sequenced in a study of blood T cell repertoires in COVID-19. The method was immunoSEQ multiplex PCR; TCRdb's version includes in-frame clones alone and lacks a portion of them. Of 150,000 to 200,000 clones detected, around 82% appear once; the ten largest clones hold 9.5% to 11%. Material for sequencing was peripheral blood. The receptors were gathered from a man aged 55 to 69 with active or convalescent COVID-19.

V and J are TRBV11-2 and TRBJ1-2, with a possible D match to TRBD1 (6 bases). CDR1 is SGHAT and CDR2 is FQNNGV in the germline V gene. The V end lost 3 bases, the J end lost 2 bases, and 10 bases lay between the germline ends. The CDR3 covers 14 residues. Here the CDR3 reads CASSFQQGNYGYTF. CDR3 coding DNA: TGTGCCAGCAGCTTCCAACAGGGCAACTATGGCTACACCTTC.

The V and J genes are TRBV6-5 and TRBJ1-2; D not certain. The V end lost 6 bases, the J end lost 4 bases, and 18 bases lay between the germline ends. Germline loops: CDR1 MNHEY, CDR2 SVGAGI. CDR3 length: 15 amino acids. This CDR3 is CASRHTVGGSYGYTF. The CDR3 DNA reads TGTGCCAGCAGGCACACAGTGGGAGGAAGCTATGGCTACACCTTC.